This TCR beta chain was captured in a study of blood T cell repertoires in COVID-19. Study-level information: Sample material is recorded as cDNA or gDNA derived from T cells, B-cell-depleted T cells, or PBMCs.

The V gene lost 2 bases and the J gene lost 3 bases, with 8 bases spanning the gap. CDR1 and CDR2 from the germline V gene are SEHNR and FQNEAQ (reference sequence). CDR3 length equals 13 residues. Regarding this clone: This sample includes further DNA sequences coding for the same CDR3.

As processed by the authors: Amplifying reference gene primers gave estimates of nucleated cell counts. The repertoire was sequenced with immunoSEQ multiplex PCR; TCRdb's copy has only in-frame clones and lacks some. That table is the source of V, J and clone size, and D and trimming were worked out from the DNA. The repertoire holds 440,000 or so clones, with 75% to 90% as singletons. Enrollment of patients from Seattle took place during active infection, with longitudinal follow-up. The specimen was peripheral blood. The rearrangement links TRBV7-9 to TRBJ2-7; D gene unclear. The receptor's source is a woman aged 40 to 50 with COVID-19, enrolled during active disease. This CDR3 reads CASSLTGGYEQYF. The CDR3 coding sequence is TGTGCCAGCAGCTTAACTGGCGGCTACGAGCAGTACTTC.